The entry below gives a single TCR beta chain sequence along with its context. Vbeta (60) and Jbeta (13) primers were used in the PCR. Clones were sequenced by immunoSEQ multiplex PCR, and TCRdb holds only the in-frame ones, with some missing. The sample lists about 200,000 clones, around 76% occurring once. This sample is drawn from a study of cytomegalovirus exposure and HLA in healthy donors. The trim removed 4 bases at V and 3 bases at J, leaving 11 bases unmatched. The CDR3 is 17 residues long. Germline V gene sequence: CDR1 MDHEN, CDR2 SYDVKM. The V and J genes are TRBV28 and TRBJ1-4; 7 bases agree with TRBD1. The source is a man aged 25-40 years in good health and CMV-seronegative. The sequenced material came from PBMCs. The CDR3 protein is CASSSAGRQGANEKLFF. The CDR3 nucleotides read TGTGCCAGCAGTTCCGCGGGCCGGCAGGGGGCTAATGAAAAACTGTTTTTT.